This T cell receptor (beta chain) was observed in a study of cytomegalovirus exposure and HLA in healthy donors. Only a few counts were recorded for this clone. Amplification used 60 Vbeta primers and 13 Jbeta primers. The method was immunoSEQ multiplex PCR; TCRdb's version includes in-frame clones alone and lacks a portion of them. The sample has around 200,000 clones, approximately 59% seen once. The sample was PBMCs. The origin of this receptor is a man in his forties in good health and CMV-seronegative.

The CDR3 region is CASLQQRGGYTDTQYF. The CDR3 DNA reads TGTGCCAGCTTGCAACAACGGGGGGGTTACACAGATACGCAGTATTTT. The V call is TRBV2, the J call TRBJ2-3; 8 positions agree with TRBD2. The CDR3 has 16 amino acids. Germline CDR1 reads SNHLY; CDR2 reads FYNNEI. With V trimmed by 8 bases and J by 2 bases, 12 bases remained unmatched. Drawing the rest from reference TRBV2 and TRBJ2-3, the complete variable domain is EPEVTQTPSHQVTQMGQEVILRCVPISNHLYFYWYRQILGQKVEFLVSFYNNEISEKSEIFDDQFSVERPDGSNFTLKIRSTKLEDSAMYFCASLQQRGGYTDTQYFGPGTRLTVL.